Listed below are T cell receptor beta chains from one sample, sequenced in a study of Graves' ophthalmopathy and Graves' hyperthyroidism. From the multiplex PCR reads, TCRdb called clonotypes with MiXCR, one entry per CDR3 protein. The repertoire includes about 640,000 distinct CDR3 sequences, over 40% of them detected once, and 2.5% to 3.5% sits in the top ten. Sequencing was done on a sample of peripheral blood. These receptors originate from an adult man with Graves' ophthalmopathy. Both conserved end residues are part of each CDR3. D genes are given only for firm matches. Not all rows give a size; the values are once, few, many and, for expanded clones, a class.

d_call: NA; v_call: TRBV27; clone_size: few; j_call: TRBJ1-2; cdr3_aa: CASSLSVQGYGYTF; cdr3_nt: TGTGCCAGCAGTTTATCGGTTCAGGGGTATGGCTACACCTTC
d_call: NA; v_call: TRBV27; clone_size: few; j_call: TRBJ2-5; cdr3_aa: CASRTIDPETQYF; cdr3_nt: TGTGCCAGCAGGACGATCGACCCCGAGACCCAGTACTTC
d_call: TRBD2; v_call: TRBV5-1; clone_size: many; j_call: TRBJ2-6; cdr3_aa: CASSFGQSGDHVLTF; cdr3_nt: TGCGCCAGCAGCTTCGGTCAGAGCGGGGATCACGTCCTGACTTTC
d_call: NA; v_call: TRBV7-9; clone_size: NA; j_call: TRBJ2-3; cdr3_aa: CASSLAGHQSTDTQYF; cdr3_nt: TGTGCCAGCAGCTTAGCGGGACACCAGAGCACAGATACGCAGTATTTT
d_call: NA; v_call: TRBV4-1; clone_size: NA; j_call: TRBJ2-3; cdr3_aa: CASSQGHSQYF; cdr3_nt: TGCGCCAGCAGCCAAGGCCACTCGCAGTATTTT
d_call: TRBD1; v_call: TRBV7-9; clone_size: NA; j_call: TRBJ2-2; cdr3_aa: CASSGQAVMHTGELFF; cdr3_nt: TGTGCCAGCAGTGGACAGGCGGTAATGCACACCGGGGAGCTGTTTTTT
d_call: NA; v_call: TRBV19; clone_size: few; j_call: TRBJ2-7; cdr3_aa: CASSNRDNAYEQYF; cdr3_nt: TGTGCCAGTAGTAACCGGGACAATGCCTACGAGCAGTACTTC
d_call: NA; v_call: TRBV9; clone_size: NA; j_call: TRBJ1-4; cdr3_aa: CATNPATRSLNEKLFF; cdr3_nt: TGTGCCACCAACCCGGCCACGCGGAGCCTGAATGAAAAACTGTTTTTT
d_call: TRBD1; v_call: TRBV18; clone_size: NA; j_call: TRBJ1-2; cdr3_aa: CASSPVGTDYGYTF; cdr3_nt: TGTGCCAGCTCACCGGTTGGGACAGACTATGGCTACACCTTC
d_call: NA; v_call: TRBV5-1; clone_size: many; j_call: TRBJ1-6; cdr3_aa: CASSLGLADSPLHF; cdr3_nt: TGCGCCAGCAGCCTCGGGCTGGCTGATTCACCCCTCCACTTT
d_call: NA; v_call: TRBV7-8; clone_size: once; j_call: TRBJ2-1; cdr3_aa: CASSLPPGGLYNEQFF; cdr3_nt: TGTGCCAGCAGCTTACCCCCAGGGGGACTCTACAATGAGCAGTTCTTC
d_call: NA; v_call: TRBV24-1; clone_size: NA; j_call: TRBJ2-5; cdr3_aa: CATSDPEPKPETQYF; cdr3_nt: TGTGCCACCAGTGATCCGGAGCCCAAGCCAGAGACCCAGTACTTC
d_call: TRBD1; v_call: TRBV29-1; clone_size: many; j_call: TRBJ1-1; cdr3_aa: CSADRGLGTEAFF; cdr3_nt: TGCAGCGCGGACAGGGGGCTTGGAACTGAAGCTTTCTTT
d_call: NA; v_call: TRBV10-3; clone_size: few; j_call: TRBJ1-3; cdr3_aa: CASSGQPSAGNTIYF; cdr3_nt: TGTGCCAGCAGTGGACAGCCAAGCGCTGGAAACACCATATATTTT
d_call: NA; v_call: TRBV10-3; clone_size: NA; j_call: TRBJ2-2; cdr3_aa: CAIKKVGSGELFF; cdr3_nt: TGTGCCATCAAGAAGGTAGGCTCCGGAGAGCTGTTTTTT
d_call: NA; v_call: TRBV27; clone_size: NA; j_call: TRBJ2-5; cdr3_aa: CASSFAGSQETQYF; cdr3_nt: TGTGCCAGCAGTTTCGCAGGGAGTCAAGAGACCCAGTACTTC
d_call: TRBD1; v_call: TRBV19; clone_size: NA; j_call: TRBJ1-2; cdr3_aa: CASSLGEGAFGYTF; cdr3_nt: TGTGCCAGTAGTCTGGGGGAGGGGGCATTTGGCTACACCTTC
d_call: NA; v_call: TRBV25-1; clone_size: NA; j_call: TRBJ2-2; cdr3_aa: CASSVTAGDLTGELFF; cdr3_nt: TGTGCCAGCAGTGTGACAGCTGGGGACCTCACCGGGGAGCTGTTTTTT
d_call: NA; v_call: TRBV7-8; clone_size: many; j_call: TRBJ2-5; cdr3_aa: CASKSAGTAREETQYF; cdr3_nt: TGTGCCAGCAAATCCGCAGGGACCGCACGGGAGGAGACCCAGTACTTC
d_call: TRBD1; v_call: TRBV5-5; clone_size: many; j_call: TRBJ1-4; cdr3_aa: CASRRQGYEKLFF; cdr3_nt: TGTGCCAGCAGACGACAGGGTTATGAAAAACTGTTTTTT
d_call: TRBD2; v_call: TRBV4-2; clone_size: many; j_call: TRBJ2-5; cdr3_aa: CASSPFPREGETQYF; cdr3_nt: TGTGCCAGCAGCCCGTTCCCGCGGGAGGGCGAGACCCAGTACTTC
d_call: TRBD1; v_call: TRBV15; clone_size: NA; j_call: TRBJ1-5; cdr3_aa: CAASSHGQGNQPQHF; cdr3_nt: TGTGCCGCCAGCAGTCACGGACAGGGAAATCAGCCCCAGCATTTT
d_call: TRBD1; v_call: TRBV5-1; clone_size: many; j_call: TRBJ1-2; cdr3_aa: CASSFQGANYGYTF; cdr3_nt: TGCGCCAGCAGCTTCCAGGGGGCTAACTATGGCTACACCTTC
d_call: NA; v_call: TRBV13; clone_size: few; j_call: TRBJ2-7; cdr3_aa: CASSLGRRDYEQYF; cdr3_nt: TGTGCCAGCAGCTTAGGACGGCGGGACTACGAGCAGTACTTC
d_call: NA; v_call: TRBV5-6; clone_size: many; j_call: TRBJ1-2; cdr3_aa: CASSGDGGYTF; cdr3_nt: TGTGCCAGCAGCGGAGACGGTGGCTACACCTTC
d_call: NA; v_call: TRBV7-8; clone_size: many; j_call: TRBJ1-4; cdr3_aa: CASSGSGTRSEKLFF; cdr3_nt: TGTGCCAGCAGCGGATCCGGGACAAGGAGTGAAAAACTGTTTTTT
d_call: NA; v_call: TRBV7-8; clone_size: few; j_call: TRBJ1-1; cdr3_aa: CASSLVSPAWNTEAFF; cdr3_nt: TGTGCCAGCAGCTTAGTTAGTCCAGCCTGGAACACTGAAGCTTTCTTT
d_call: NA; v_call: TRBV20-1; clone_size: many; j_call: TRBJ1-5; cdr3_aa: CSARGPDHQPQHF; cdr3_nt: TGCAGTGCTAGGGGGCCAGACCATCAGCCCCAGCATTTT
d_call: NA; v_call: TRBV5-1; clone_size: NA; j_call: TRBJ2-2; cdr3_aa: CASSQERTSNTGELFF; cdr3_nt: TGCGCCAGCAGCCAAGAAAGGACTTCGAACACCGGGGAGCTGTTTTTT
d_call: NA; v_call: TRBV10-3; clone_size: NA; j_call: TRBJ2-6; cdr3_aa: CASSYSWTASGANVLTF; cdr3_nt: TGTGCCAGCAGTTACTCCTGGACAGCCTCTGGGGCCAACGTCCTGACTTTC
d_call: NA; v_call: TRBV7-9; clone_size: many; j_call: TRBJ1-2; cdr3_aa: CASSLASPADYGYTF; cdr3_nt: TGTGCCAGCAGCTTAGCATCCCCCGCGGACTATGGCTACACCTTC